This T cell receptor (beta chain) was documented in a study of early T cells in non-severe SARS-CoV-2 infection. The wider study: Unsorted whole-blood RNA was sequenced in bulk, leaving chains unpaired. Whole-study findings and limits: CD4 and private specificities were missed by VDJdb matching, which favored anti-spike CD8 responses.

This clonotype was counted ten times or more. What it binds is unknown. V was trimmed by 3 bases and J by 0 bases, leaving 12 bases between them. CDR3 size: 17 residues. Germline lookup yields CDR1 SGHDN and CDR2 FVKESK. Individual cDNA molecules were tagged with unique molecular identifiers. TCRdb re-called the 5' RACE reads through MiXCR, storing one row per CDR3 protein. The sample includes over 25,000 distinct CDR3 sequences, approximately 5.2% of them seen just once. This TCR was sampled from an adult who was a healthcare worker with PCR-confirmed SARS-CoV-2 infection or an uninfected control (not recorded which). The sample consisted of whole blood. J is TRBJ2-6 and V is TRBV14, with a possible D match to TRBD2 (6 bases). This CDR3 reads CASSQGLPHSGANVLTF. CDR3 in DNA: TGTGCCAGCAGCCAGGGACTCCCCCACTCTGGGGCCAACGTCCTGACTTTC.